The 30 T cell receptor beta chains reported below all come from one sample, sequenced in a study of blood T cell repertoires in COVID-19. Here immunoSEQ multiplex PCR was the method, and the copy in TCRdb shows in-frame clones only, minus some. The sample contains 15,000 to 20,000 clones, around 84% of which appear only once. The specimen sequenced was peripheral blood. Source of these receptors: a human donor with active COVID-19. The donor label of this sample is uncertain.

CDR3 loop: CASSLTGTAKETQYF. The CDR3, as DNA: TGTGCCAGCAGCTTAACCGGGACAGCTAAAGAGACCCAGTACTTC. The chain has TRBV7-3 and TRBJ2-5; TRBD1 matches 7 bases. CDR1 and CDR2 (germline): SGHTA, FQGTGA. V lost 0 bases and J lost 3; bases outside the gene matches: 4. There are 15 residues in the CDR3.

V gene TRBV10-3 combines with J gene TRBJ2-5, with TRBD2 matching over 8 bases. Looked up from germline, CDR1 is ENHRY and CDR2 is SYGVKD. This CDR3 has 16 residues. J was trimmed by 5 bases and V by 2 bases; bases with no gene match: 10. CDR3 in amino acids: CAISERLGGGRETQYF. The CDR3 nucleotides read TGTGCCATCAGTGAGCGCCTCGGGGGGGGTCGGGAGACCCAGTACTTC.

V gene TRBV6-5 combines with J gene TRBJ2-1, with 7 bases matching TRBD1. V was pared by 6 bases and J by 3 bases, with 2 bases of the junction left unmatched. CDR1 and CDR2 (germline): MNHEY, SVGAGI. The CDR3 consists of 13 residues. The CDR3 DNA reads TGTGCCAGCAGGTACAGGGGCTACAATGAGCAGTTCTTC. Translation gives CASRYRGYNEQFF.

Points on this clone: The junction differs from germline at one of its ends, possibly a read error. This rearrangement joins TRBV7-2 to TRBJ2-2; 9 bases line up with TRBD1. The CDR3 runs to 15 residues. The germline CDR1 and CDR2 sequences are SGHTA and FQGNSA. This CDR3 is CASNLGTGWSGELFF. The CDR3 DNA is TGTGCCAGCAACTTAGGGACAGGGTGGTCCGGGGAGCTGTTTTTT.

This clone was counted once. The rearrangement uses TRBV19 and TRBJ2-7; TRBD1 is a possible D gene (6 bases). The germline V and J ends were trimmed by 4 bases and 4 bases, with 17 bases remaining between them. The CDR3 is 15 amino acids. Looked up from germline, CDR1 is LNHDA and CDR2 is SQIVND (reference sequence). CDR3 in amino acids: CASSRSRTAIYEQYF. Here the CDR3 DNA reads TGTGCCAGTAGTAGGTCGAGGACAGCCATATACGAGCAGTACTTC.

This chain connects TRBV19 to TRBJ2-6; TRBD1 aligns across 9 bases. The junction had 9 bases not matched to a gene; V was cut back by 3 bases and J by 0 bases. This CDR3 contains 19 residues. Germline V lookup: CDR1 LNHDA, CDR2 SQIVND (reference sequence). CDR3 loop: CASSIVFSGQGSGANVLTF. CDR3 coding DNA: TGTGCCAGTAGTATTGTCTTTTCGGGACAGGGCTCTGGGGCCAACGTCCTGACTTTC.

This chain connects TRBV6-5 to TRBJ1-1, with D hard to call. Looked up from germline, CDR1 is MNHEY and CDR2 is SVGAGI. The CDR3 contains 15 residues. Trimming left V 6 bases short and J 1 base short, with 15 bases between. CDR3: CASRMTSGRNTEAFF. In nucleotides, the CDR3 is TGTGCCAGCAGAATGACGAGCGGGAGGAACACTGAAGCTTTCTTT.

The CDR3 reads CASSLARGGSYNEQFF. DNA of the CDR3: TGCGCCAGCAGCTTGGCCCGAGGGGGATCCTACAATGAGCAGTTCTTC. The chain employs TRBV5-1 and TRBJ2-1, with D possibly matching TRBD1 (6 bases). Trimming removed 0 bases at V and 1 base at J, with 11 bases between. There are 16 residues in the CDR3. Germline CDR1 reads SGHRS; CDR2 reads YFSETQ.

The chain recombines TRBV25-1 with TRBJ2-5, with D unclear. CDR3 length: 13 amino acids. The V gene lost 7 bases and the J gene lost 1 base, with 10 bases spanning the gap. Per the germline V gene, CDR1 is MGHDK and CDR2 is SYGVNS. CDR3 protein: CASKREAQETQYF. CDR3 DNA: TGTGCCAGCAAGCGCGAGGCCCAAGAGACCCAGTACTTC.

V and J are TRBV5-6 and TRBJ1-1; D uncertain. The CDR3 consists of 12 residues. Trimming left V 0 bases short and J 5 bases short, with 5 bases between. Germline loops: CDR1 SGHDT, CDR2 YYEEEE. The DNA for the CDR3 is TGTGCCAGCAGCTTGGTCCCTACTGAAGCTTTCTTT. Its protein is CASSLVPTEAFF.

This chain connects TRBV5-6 to TRBJ1-1; a possible D gene is TRBD1 (6 bases). Trimming cost V 4 bases and J 5 bases, with 15 bases left between them. This CDR3 is built from 14 residues. CDR1 is SGHDT, CDR2 YYEEEE, per germline. CDR3 protein: CASSLPATGTEAFF. The DNA of the CDR3 is TGTGCCAGCAGCCTACCCGCTACAGGGACTGAAGCTTTCTTT.

There are a few counts of this clone. This chain uses TRBV6-2 or TRBV6-3 with TRBJ1-1; 11 positions agree with TRBD1. The germline CDR1 and CDR2 sequences are MNHEY and SVGEGT. With V trimmed by 6 bases and J by 8 bases, 2 bases remained unmatched. The CDR3 sequence is 12 residues long. The CDR3 is CASSRTGGEAFF. The CDR3 DNA reads TGTGCCAGCAGCAGGACAGGGGGCGAAGCTTTCTTT.

The chain combines TRBV6-5 with TRBJ2-3; 10 bases are shared with TRBD2. Per the germline V gene, CDR1 is MNHEY and CDR2 is SVGAGI. The CDR3 has 15 amino acids. V gave up 4 bases and J gave up 1 base; unmatched junction bases: 2. CDR3 amino acids: CASSSGTSGTDTQYF. CDR3 bases: TGTGCCAGCAGTTCCGGGACTAGCGGCACAGATACGCAGTATTTT.

Only one count was recorded for this clone. In DNA, the CDR3 is TGTGCCAGCAATTCAGTTAACCCGCCTAACTATGGCTACACCTTC. As protein: CASNSVNPPNYGYTF. The chain combines TRBV2 with TRBJ1-2; D is unclear. The CDR3 loop spans 15 amino acids. Trimming removed 7 bases from V and 0 bases from J, with 15 bases in between. CDR1 is SNHLY and CDR2 is FYNNEI in the germline V gene.

This sequence joins TRBV4-1 and TRBJ2-5; D remains unclear. With 4 bases removed from V and 2 bases from J, the gap between germline ends came to 14 bases. The CDR3 totals 15 residues. Germline loops: CDR1 MGHRA, CDR2 YSYEKL. CDR3 loop: CASSPGWAPQETQYF. CDR3 nucleotides: TGCGCCAGCAGCCCCGGTTGGGCCCCTCAAGAGACCCAGTACTTC.

CDR3 residues: CASSLNAGEVVTEAFF. CDR3 in DNA: TGTGCCAGCAGCTTAAATGCCGGAGAGGTTGTAACTGAAGCTTTCTTT. The chain has TRBV7-3 and TRBJ1-1, with D hard to call. V lost 1 base to trimming and J lost 5 bases, with 17 bases between them. The CDR3 length is 16 residues. Germline assignment: CDR1 SGHTA and CDR2 FQGTGA.

This clone was seen only once. This chain links TRBV5-1 with TRBJ2-5; TRBD2 agrees at 9 bases. Germline loops: CDR1 SGHRS, CDR2 YFSETQ. The CDR3 totals 17 residues. V shed 3 bases, J shed 2 bases, and the junction held 11 bases outside the gene matches. CDR3 loop: CASSWRPSGGPQETQYF. CDR3 bases: TGCGCCAGCAGCTGGAGGCCCAGCGGGGGGCCGCAAGAGACCCAGTACTTC.

The count of this clone is one. The rearrangement uses TRBV10-3 and TRBJ2-1, with 9 bases identical to TRBD1. Germline CDR1 ENHRY, CDR2 SYGVKD. V gave up 5 bases and J gave up 5 bases; unmatched junction bases: 19. CDR3 length: 19 residues. This CDR3 reads CAISRRDRVLGSLDNEQFF. The CDR3 coding sequence is TGTGCCATCAGTCGCCGGGACAGGGTTCTCGGTAGCCTAGACAATGAGCAGTTCTTC.

The gene calls are TRBV27 and TRBJ1-1; 7 bases fit TRBD1. Trimming cost V 8 bases and J 1 base; bases outside gene matches: 4. The germline V gene has CDR1 MNHEY and CDR2 SMNVEV (reference sequence). The CDR3 extends over 13 amino acids. CDR3 DNA sequence: TGTGCCAGCTCCTACAGGGGGAACACTGAAGCTTTCTTT. It yields the protein CASSYRGNTEAFF.

V and J are TRBV3-1 (or the pseudogene TRBV3-2) and TRBJ2-5, with 7 bases identical to TRBD2. Trimming at V came to 5 bases and at J to 2 bases, leaving 8 bases not matched to a gene. The CDR3 totals 15 residues. CDR1 and CDR2 from the germline V gene are LGHDT and YNNKEL (reference sequence). The CDR3 bases are TGTGCCAGCAGCTCTGGAGGACTAGGGCAAGAGACCCAGTACTTC. It codes for CASSSGGLGQETQYF.

The chain carries TRBV5-6 and TRBJ2-7; 8 bases are a match to TRBD1. V was pared by 4 bases and J by 9 bases, with 12 bases of the junction left unmatched. Germline CDR1 and CDR2: SGHDT and YYEEEE. The CDR3 has 14 amino acids. The CDR3 region has the DNA TGTGCCAGCAGCCCGGACAGGGCCCTCAATGTGCAGTACTTC. This codes for CASSPDRALNVQYF. Full variable domain (missing parts from reference TRBV5-6 and TRBJ2-7): DAGVTQSPTHLIKTRGQQVTLRCSPKSGHDTVSWYQQALGQGPQFIFQYYEEEERQRGNFPDRFSGHQFPNYSSELNVNALLLGDSALYLCASSPDRALNVQYFGPGTRLTVT.

J is TRBJ1-4 and V is TRBV19; D might be TRBD1 (6 bases). This CDR3 has 16 residues. V lost 6 bases, J lost 7 bases, and 21 bases lay in between. CDR1 and CDR2 (germline): LNHDA, SQIVND (reference sequence). The CDR3 protein is CASSIHPPDSSEKLFF. The CDR3 nucleotides are TGTGCCAGTAGCATCCACCCACCGGACAGCTCTGAAAAACTGTTTTTT.

The table lists this clone with a count of one. This chain links TRBV24-1 with TRBJ2-1; TRBD2 matches at 7 bases. The V and J ends lost 3 bases and 5 bases, in that order; junction bases with no gene match: 15. Per the germline V gene, CDR1 is KGHDR and CDR2 is SFDVKD. The CDR3 covers 18 residues. The CDR3 DNA sequence: TGTGCCACCAGTGATCCCTCTGGTCGCGGGGGTTATAACAATGAGCAGTTCTTC. It specifies CATSDPSGRGGYNNEQFF.

The V gene is TRBV7-6, the J gene TRBJ2-3, with 8 bases aligning to TRBD1. Germline CDR1 and CDR2: SGHVS and FNYEAQ. With V trimmed by 5 bases and J by 4 bases, 8 bases remained unmatched. The CDR3 extends over 15 amino acids. CDR3 DNA sequence: TGTGCCAGCAGCCTCATGACAGGGGAGGCAGATACGCAGTATTTT. This encodes CASSLMTGEADTQYF.

The chain combines TRBV15 with TRBJ1-1, with a weak D call TRBD1 (5 bases). This CDR3 contains 17 residues. Germline values: CDR1 LNHNV, CDR2 YYDKDF (reference sequence). V was pared by 1 base and J by 3 bases, with 18 bases between. CDR3 in DNA: TGTGCCACCAGCAGAGCAGGGATCCCATTCGTGGACACTGAAGCTTTCTTT. Translated: CATSRAGIPFVDTEAFF.

The rearrangement links TRBV19 to TRBJ1-5; no clear D gene. Per the germline V gene, CDR1 is LNHDA and CDR2 is SQIVND (reference sequence). Trimming left V 7 bases short and J 15 bases short, with 22 bases between. The CDR3 has 13 amino acids. CDR3 loop: CASTPGLTGTSHF. The CDR3 nucleotides are TGTGCCAGTACTCCCGGTCTCACGGGAACCTCGCATTTT.

V gene TRBV5-5 combines with J gene TRBJ2-1; possibly TRBD2 for D (6 bases). The germline V gene encodes CDR1 SGHKS and CDR2 YYEKEE (reference sequence). The CDR3 totals 14 residues. Trimming stripped 0 bases from V and 8 bases from J, with 12 bases between. CDR3 residues: CASSLGPTGDEQFF. CDR3 bases: TGTGCCAGCAGCTTGGGGCCGACGGGGGATGAGCAGTTCTTC.

The table lists this clone with a count of one. The junction differs from germline at one of its ends, possibly a read error. The chain has TRBV7-7 and TRBJ2-1, with TRBD1 identical over 12 bases. The germline gives CDR1 SSHAT, CDR2 FNYEAQ (reference sequence). CDR3 length: 14 amino acids. The CDR3 DNA follows: TGTGCTAGCAGCTTGGGACAGGGGGCCAATGAGCAGTTCTTC. Translated: CASSLGQGANEQFF.

The chain has TRBV24-1 and TRBJ2-5, with 13 positions matching TRBD2. The germline gives CDR1 KGHDR, CDR2 SFDVKD. The ends lost 10 bases at V and 5 bases at J; junction bases unmatched: 3. This CDR3 has 13 amino acids. CDR3: CATQLAGGETQYF. The CDR3 DNA is TGTGCCACTCAACTAGCGGGGGGGGAGACCCAGTACTTC.

The chain links TRBV5-4 to TRBJ1-6, with 7 bases aligning to TRBD1. From germline, CDR1 is SGHNT and CDR2 YYREEE (reference sequence). The CDR3 is 15 residues long. V lost 1 base, J lost 5 bases, and 3 bases stayed unmatched. CDR3 region: CASSLSGQNNSPLHF. Written as DNA, the CDR3 is TGTGCCAGCAGCTTGTCGGGACAGAATAATTCACCCCTCCACTTT.